These 32 T cell receptor beta chains were all obtained from the same sample, sequenced in a study of blood T cell repertoires in COVID-19. Clones were read by immunoSEQ multiplex PCR, and TCRdb kept only the in-frame ones, dropping some. The data contain about 250,000 clones, 88% of them singletons. Sample: peripheral blood. The receptors stem from a woman aged 25 to 39 with COVID-19, enrolled during active disease.

V and J are TRBV19 and TRBJ1-1; D might be TRBD1 (5 bases). Germline V gives CDR1 LNHDA, CDR2 SQIVND (reference sequence). Trimming removed 3 bases at V and 6 bases at J, with 14 bases between. The length of the CDR3 is 14 residues. CDR3 protein: CASSIGALGPEAFF. The CDR3 coding sequence is TGTGCCAGTAGTATTGGGGCTCTAGGGCCTGAAGCTTTCTTT. Based on the CDR3 plus reference TRBV19 and TRBJ1-1, the full variable domain is DGGITQSPKYLFRKEGQNVTLSCEQNLNHDAMYWYRQDPGQGLRLIYYSQIVNDFQKGDIAEGYSVSREKKESFPLTVTSAQKNPTAFYLCASSIGALGPEAFFGQGTRLTVV.

The rearrangement links TRBV7-2 to TRBJ1-4; D perhaps matches TRBD1 (5 bases). The germline V gene has CDR1 SGHTA and CDR2 FQGNSA. Trimming stripped 1 base from V and 0 bases from J, with 15 bases between. The CDR3 spans 18 residues. DNA of the CDR3: TGTGCCAGCAGCTTAGTGCCGGGGGGGGATGCAACTAATGAAAAACTGTTTTTT. Residues: CASSLVPGGDATNEKLFF. Variable domain in full (rest from reference TRBV7-2 and TRBJ1-4): GAGVSQSPSNKVTEKGKDVELRCDPISGHTALYWYRQSLGQGLEFLIYFQGNSAPDKSGLPSDRFSAERTGGSVSTLTIQRTQQEDSAVYLCASSLVPGGDATNEKLFFGSGTQLSVL.

CDR3 sequence reads: CASTDRGVQPQHF. Written as DNA, the CDR3 is TGTGCCAGTACTGACAGGGGAGTTCAGCCCCAGCATTTT. The chain joins TRBV19 to TRBJ1-5, with TRBD1 matching over 8 bases. Germline CDR1 LNHDA, CDR2 SQIVND (reference sequence). V shed 7 bases and J 6 bases; nucleotides not matched to a gene: 5. The CDR3 consists of 13 residues.

The rearrangement uses TRBV7-9 and TRBJ2-4; TRBD1 matches at 7 bases. Germline CDR1 SEHNR, CDR2 FQNEAQ (reference sequence). V lost 2 bases, J lost 2 bases, and 6 bases stayed unmatched. The CDR3 has 16 amino acids. CDR3 coding DNA: TGTGCCAGCAGCTTAAGGGGGACAGAGACCAAAAACATTCAGTACTTC. Encoded protein: CASSLRGTETKNIQYF.

The chain combines TRBV18 with TRBJ2-3, with 12 positions matching TRBD2. The CDR3 contains 13 residues. Germline values: CDR1 KGHSH, CDR2 LQKENI. V dropped 6 bases and J dropped 5; count of bases not matched to a gene: 0. The CDR3: CASSTSGRDTQYF. The CDR3 DNA reads TGTGCCAGCTCGACTAGCGGGAGAGATACGCAGTATTTT.

The chain combines TRBV28 with TRBJ1-2; 7 bases map to TRBD1. Per germline, CDR1 MDHEN and CDR2 SYDVKM. The CDR3 extends over 14 amino acids. Germline trimming cut 8 bases from V and 7 bases from J; bases unmatched to any gene: 13. The CDR3 loop is CASRITGVFGGYTF. The CDR3 DNA sequence: TGTGCCAGCCGCATAACAGGGGTCTTTGGTGGCTACACCTTC.

The DNA for the CDR3 is TGTGCCAGCAGTGAAGGAGGGGACTATGGCTACACCTTC. This translates into CASSEGGDYGYTF. The V and J genes are TRBV6-4 and TRBJ1-2; D is possibly TRBD1 (5 bases). This CDR3 comprises 13 residues. The V gene lost 3 bases and the J gene lost 3 bases, with 8 bases spanning the gap. CDR1 and CDR2 from the germline V gene are MRHNA and SNTAGT.

The V and J genes are TRBV9 and TRBJ2-7; a weak D match, TRBD2 (6 bases). The CDR3 length is 19 residues. The V gene lost 0 bases and the J gene lost 2 bases, with 24 bases spanning the gap. CDR1 and CDR2 (germline): SGDLS, YYNGEE. CDR3: CASSVAPMVGGVTTYEQYF. CDR3 sequence (DNA): TGTGCCAGCAGCGTAGCGCCCATGGTTGGCGGGGTAACGACCTACGAGCAGTACTTC. The variable domain in full, with the rest retrieved from reference TRBV9 and TRBJ2-7, is DSGVTQTPKHLITATGQRVTLRCSPRSGDLSVYWYQQSLDQGLQFLIQYYNGEERAKGNILERFSAQQFPDLHSELNLSSLELGDSALYFCASSVAPMVGGVTTYEQYFGPGTRLTVT.

The rearrangement uses TRBV6-5 and TRBJ1-1; D uncertain. Trimming shortened V by 3 bases and J by 6 bases, and 5 bases separated the two germline ends. The CDR3 extends over 11 amino acids. Germline V lookup: CDR1 MNHEY, CDR2 SVGAGI. The CDR3 DNA follows: TGTGCCAGCAGTTATCGTCCTGAAGCTTTCTTT. Encoded protein: CASSYRPEAFF.

CDR3 in DNA: TGTGCCAGCAGTCTTAGTACGGCTAGCGGGAAAAACACCGGGGAGCTGTTTTTT. Protein product: CASSLSTASGKNTGELFF. This chain joins TRBV7-9 and TRBJ2-2; TRBD2 matches at 9 bases. V shed 6 bases and J 2 bases; nucleotides not matched to a gene: 13. The length of the CDR3 is 18 residues. The germline V gene has CDR1 SEHNR and CDR2 FQNEAQ (reference sequence).

The genes are TRBV11-2 and TRBJ2-7, with 7 bases lining up with TRBD1. The CDR3 runs to 15 residues. CDR1 and CDR2 from the germline V gene are SGHAT and FQNNGV. The V gene end was trimmed by 3 bases and the J gene end by 3 bases; junction bases not matched to a gene: 8. This CDR3 reads CASSFRRGPDYEQYF. For the CDR3, the DNA is TGTGCCAGCAGCTTCCGAAGGGGGCCGGACTACGAGCAGTACTTC.

This chain joins TRBV2 and TRBJ1-3, with a weak D call TRBD1 (6 bases). Trimming pared 4 bases from V and 3 bases from J, leaving 16 bases between. CDR3 length: 16 residues. CDR1 SNHLY and CDR2 FYNNEI come from the germline V gene. The CDR3 is CASSAVGAGIGNTIYF. The CDR3 nucleotides read TGTGCCAGCAGTGCAGTGGGGGCCGGCATTGGAAACACCATATATTTT.

This CDR3 reads CASRTQAAGRSPLHF. The CDR3 bases are TGTGCCAGCCGGACCCAAGCGGCGGGGCGCTCACCCCTCCACTTT. The chain recombines TRBV27 with TRBJ1-6; D is perhaps TRBD1 (5 bases). CDR1 is MNHEY and CDR2 is SMNVEV in the germline V gene (reference sequence). The CDR3 loop spans 15 amino acids. V lost 8 bases and J lost 10, with 21 bases in between.

The chain uses TRBV27 and TRBJ2-6; 12 bases agree with TRBD1. The J segment lost 3 bases and the V segment lost 5 bases, leaving 8 bases of the junction unmatched. CDR3 size: 18 residues. Per germline, CDR1 MNHEY and CDR2 SMNVEV (reference sequence). CDR3 sequence reads: CASSPPGQGAGGANVLTF. CDR3 in DNA: TGTGCCAGCAGTCCTCCGGGACAGGGGGCGGGTGGGGCCAACGTCCTGACTTTC.

The chain carries TRBV18 and TRBJ2-5; 7 positions match TRBD1. This CDR3 is 14 amino acids long. With 0 bases clipped from V and 4 bases from J, the junction kept 2 bases outside the gene matches. The germline CDR1 and CDR2 sequences are KGHSH and LQKENI. The CDR3 coding sequence is TGTGCCAGCTCACCACCGGCAGGGGGAGAGACCCAGTACTTC. Residues: CASSPPAGGETQYF.

This clone was seen just once. The chain is built from TRBV6-2 or TRBV6-3 and TRBJ2-7; D perhaps matches TRBD2 (6 bases). Germline lookup yields CDR1 MNHEY and CDR2 SVGEGT. Trimming removed 2 bases from V and 0 bases from J, with 11 bases in between. The CDR3 consists of 15 residues. CDR3 protein: CASSYESGGSYEQYF. The CDR3 DNA reads as TGTGCCAGCAGTTACGAATCCGGGGGCTCCTACGAGCAGTACTTC.

J is TRBJ1-5 and V is TRBV9; D call uncertain. The CDR3 is 14 residues long. The V gene lost 3 bases and the J gene lost 2 bases, with 9 bases spanning the gap. Germline CDR1 reads SGDLS; CDR2 reads YYNGEE. The CDR3, as DNA: TGTGCCAGCAGCGCCGACGGAGGCAATCAGCCCCAGCATTTT. This gives the protein CASSADGGNQPQHF.

V is TRBV19 and J is TRBJ2-3; 7 bases match TRBD2. The junction had 12 bases not matched to a gene; V was cut back by 5 bases and J by 4 bases. CDR3 length: 16 amino acids. CDR1 LNHDA and CDR2 SQIVND come from the germline V gene (reference sequence). The CDR3 bases are TGTGCCAGTAGTCCCTTGTTGGGGGGGAACCCAGATACGCAGTATTTT. As protein: CASSPLLGGNPDTQYF.

In DNA, the CDR3 is TGCGCCAGCAGCCAAGCCCCAGGGTCCGGCTACACCTTC. Its protein is CASSQAPGSGYTF. The rearrangement uses TRBV4-3 and TRBJ1-2; a possible D gene is TRBD1 (5 bases). CDR1 LGHNA and CDR2 YSLEER come from the germline V gene. The germline V and J ends were trimmed by 1 base and 8 bases, with 11 bases remaining between them. The CDR3 has 13 amino acids.

The genes are TRBV19 and TRBJ2-4; a weak D match, TRBD2 (6 bases). V was shortened by 3 bases and J by 1 base, with 10 bases between the two germline ends. Germline CDR1 reads LNHDA; CDR2 reads SQIVND (reference sequence). The CDR3 extends over 15 amino acids. The CDR3 nucleotides read TGTGCCAGTAGTATCGGAGGGGAGGCCAAAAACATTCAGTACTTC. It codes for CASSIGGEAKNIQYF.

J is TRBJ1-1 and V is TRBV4-2; 7 positions agree with TRBD1. V lost 1 base to trimming and J lost 2 bases; unmatched junction nucleotides: 13. The CDR3 totals 18 residues. Germline values: CDR1 LGHNA, CDR2 YNFKEQ. CDR3 loop: CASSQAAQTGPSNTEAFF. CDR3 DNA: TGTGCCAGCAGCCAAGCCGCACAGACAGGGCCGTCAAACACTGAAGCTTTCTTT.

The chain combines TRBV5-4 with TRBJ2-3, with D possibly being TRBD2 (6 bases). With 2 bases removed from V and 0 bases from J, the gap between germline ends came to 13 bases. The CDR3 loop spans 16 amino acids. The germline CDR1 and CDR2 sequences are SGHNT and YYREEE (reference sequence). The CDR3 DNA reads as TGTGCCAGCAGCTTCAGACTAGGGGTTAGCACAGATACGCAGTATTTT. Its translation: CASSFRLGVSTDTQYF.

The genes are TRBV18 and TRBJ2-2; maybe TRBD1 (5 bases). Germline CDR1 KGHSH, CDR2 LQKENI. V gave up 3 bases and J gave up 5 bases, with 19 bases separating them. This CDR3 comprises 17 residues. The CDR3: CASSPTARARGTGELFF. In DNA form, the CDR3 reads TGTGCCAGCTCACCGACCGCCAGGGCCCGCGGTACCGGGGAGCTGTTTTTT. Drawing the rest from reference TRBV18 and TRBJ2-2, the complete variable domain is NAGVMQNPRHLVRRRGQEARLRCSPMKGHSHVYWYRQLPEEGLKFMVYLQKENIIDESGMPKERFSAEFPKEGPSILRIQQVVRGDSAAYFCASSPTARARGTGELFFGEGSRLTVL.

The J gene is TRBJ2-5, the V gene TRBV18; 7 bases align to TRBD1. This CDR3 has 14 residues. Per the germline V gene, CDR1 is KGHSH and CDR2 is LQKENI. Unmatched junction bases numbered 2, after V lost 3 bases and J lost 1 base. The CDR3 spells CASSPGQAQETQYF. CDR3 in DNA: TGTGCCAGCTCACCTGGACAGGCCCAAGAGACCCAGTACTTC. The full variable domain, in which reference TRBV18 and TRBJ2-5 provide the parts outside the CDR3, is NAGVMQNPRHLVRRRGQEARLRCSPMKGHSHVYWYRQLPEEGLKFMVYLQKENIIDESGMPKERFSAEFPKEGPSILRIQQVVRGDSAAYFCASSPGQAQETQYFGPGTRLLVL.

This chain joins TRBV24-1 and TRBJ2-1, with D possibly matching TRBD2 (6 bases). CDR1 and CDR2 (germline): KGHDR, SFDVKD. V was cut by 9 bases and J by 4 bases, with 15 bases left in between. The CDR3 spans 14 residues. The CDR3 sequence: CATGGSGGYNEQFF. Written as DNA, the CDR3 is TGTGCCACCGGGGGGTCCGGGGGTTACAATGAGCAGTTCTTC.

Details on this clone: This CDR3 is also generated by other DNA sequences in the sample. The gene calls are TRBV11-3 and TRBJ2-1; possibly TRBD2 for D (5 bases). Trimming took 1 base from V and 1 from J, leaving 5 bases between them. Germline-derived CDR1 and CDR2 are SGHNT and YENEEA. The CDR3 loop spans 14 amino acids. The CDR3: CASSLAGSYNEQFF. The CDR3 DNA reads TGTGCCAGCAGCTTAGCGGGATCCTACAATGAGCAGTTCTTC.

The chain uses TRBV6-5 and TRBJ1-3, with TRBD1 identical over 7 bases. V shed 5 bases and J 0 bases; nucleotides not matched to a gene: 4. The CDR3 extends over 15 amino acids. Germline assignment: CDR1 MNHEY and CDR2 SVGAGI. The CDR3 region is CASSQHRGSGNTIYF. The CDR3 DNA sequence: TGTGCCAGCAGTCAACACAGGGGCTCTGGAAACACCATATATTTT.

J is TRBJ2-7 and V is TRBV12-3 or TRBV12-4; weak D call: TRBD1 (5 bases). V lost 6 bases, J lost 6 bases, and 12 bases lay in between. The CDR3 sequence is 12 residues long. DNA for the CDR3: TGTGCCAGCAGGGGTGGTCAGGGCGAGCAGTACTTC. Translated, it gives CASRGGQGEQYF.

This chain links TRBV5-5 with TRBJ1-1; TRBD1 agrees at 9 bases. Germline V gives CDR1 SGHKS, CDR2 YYEKEE (reference sequence). The CDR3 runs to 16 residues. V was pared by 1 base and J by 4 bases, with 8 bases of the junction left unmatched. Here the CDR3 reads CASSLPPGTGLTEAFF. The CDR3 region has the DNA TGTGCCAGCAGCTTGCCGCCCGGGACAGGGCTCACTGAAGCTTTCTTT.

The rearrangement links TRBV7-2 to TRBJ1-3, with D perhaps matching TRBD1 (6 bases). V was clipped by 5 bases and J by 3 bases, with 11 bases between them. Germline V gene data show CDR1 as SGHTA and CDR2 as FQGNSA. The CDR3 totals 14 residues. CDR3: CASSPQGYGNTIYF. CDR3 coding DNA: TGTGCCAGCAGCCCACAGGGATATGGAAACACCATATATTTT.

The chain combines TRBV19 with TRBJ1-4; a weak D match, TRBD1 (6 bases). This CDR3 spans 15 amino acids. Trimming shortened V by 10 bases and J by 0 bases, and 15 bases separated the two germline ends. The germline gives CDR1 LNHDA, CDR2 SQIVND (reference sequence). The DNA for the CDR3 is TGTGCCACCCGCGAGGGGGTGTCAACTAATGAAAAACTGTTTTTT. Its protein is CATREGVSTNEKLFF. The full variable domain, in which reference TRBV19 and TRBJ1-4 provide the parts outside the CDR3, is DGGITQSPKYLFRKEGQNVTLSCEQNLNHDAMYWYRQDPGQGLRLIYYSQIVNDFQKGDIAEGYSVSREKKESFPLTVTSAQKNPTAFYLCATREGVSTNEKLFFGSGTQLSVL.

The table lists this clone with a count of one. The chain has TRBV15 and TRBJ1-5, with 9 bases fitting TRBD1. This CDR3 comprises 16 residues. Looked up from germline, CDR1 is LNHNV and CDR2 is YYDKDF (reference sequence). With V trimmed by 3 bases and J by 6 bases, 9 bases remained unmatched. CDR3: CATSSRDRESSQPQHF. The CDR3 bases are TGTGCCACCAGCAGCCGGGACAGGGAATCTAGTCAGCCCCAGCATTTT. Variable domain in full (rest from reference TRBV15 and TRBJ1-5): DAMVIQNPRYQVTQFGKPVTLSCSQTLNHNVMYWYQQKSSQAPKLLFHYYDKDFNNEADTPDNFQSRRPNTSFCFLDIRSPGLGDTAMYLCATSSRDRESSQPQHFGDGTRLSIL.